This is a list of T cell receptor beta chains from one sample in a study of yellow fever vaccine responses in identical twins. MiXCR, applied by TCRdb to the RT-PCR reads, yields one record per CDR3 protein. The table has around 3,000 distinct CDR3 sequences, 70% to 90% seen once. Source: T cells from blood (PBMCs), unsorted or a sorted subset (not recorded which), taken before or after yellow fever vaccination (not recorded which). Receptor source: a woman in her late teens or twenties who received the yellow fever vaccine. Both conserved end residues are part of each CDR3. D genes are given only for firm matches. Clone size is given for some rows only: seen once, a few or many times, or a class if the clone is expanded.

V	size	D	J	DNA	CDR3
TRBV13	.	.	TRBJ2-3	TGTGCCAGCAGTCTGGATGATACGCAGTATTTT	CASSLDDTQYF
TRBV13	.	.	TRBJ2-2	TGTGCCAGCAGAGGGGATAATCTGTCCGGGGAGCTGTTTTTT	CASRGDNLSGELFF
TRBV5-1	.	.	TRBJ1-5	TGCGCCAGCAGCTTGGAAGGCAGCGGGCCCCAGCATTTT	CASSLEGSGPQHF
TRBV7-8	.	.	TRBJ2-7	TGTGCCAGCACACACGGGCAGGGCTACGAGCAGTACTTC	CASTHGQGYEQYF
TRBV20-1	.	TRBD2	TRBJ2-7	TGCAGTGCTAGGCCCGGGACTAGCTTTCTCTACGAGCAGTACTTC	CSARPGTSFLYEQYF
TRBV6-1	.	TRBD1	TRBJ1-5	TGTGCCAGCAGCACAGGGGGCAATCAGCCCCAGCATTTT	CASSTGGNQPQHF
TRBV11-3	.	.	TRBJ2-7	TGTGCCAGCAGCTTAGGACCCAGTGGGTTCCGGTACGAGCAGTACTTC	CASSLGPSGFRYEQYF
TRBV13	few	.	TRBJ1-2	TGTGCCAGCAGGAGCACTCACCTTTCGTTTGGCTACACCTTC	CASRSTHLSFGYTF
TRBV7-3	once	.	TRBJ2-2	TGTGCCAGCAGCTTAACCGACACCGGGGAGCTGTTTTTT	CASSLTDTGELFF
TRBV7-8	once	TRBD1	TRBJ2-1	TGTGCCAGCAGCCGCGACAGGGCGGCCTACAATGAGCAGTTCTTC	CASSRDRAAYNEQFF
TRBV14	.	TRBD2	TRBJ2-3	TGTGCCAGCAGCCGAGCGGGAAGGACAGATACGCAGTATTTT	CASSRAGRTDTQYF
TRBV3-1	.	.	TRBJ1-1	TGTGCCAGCAGCCCCCGTGGGCGGAACACTGAAGCTTTCTTT	CASSPRGRNTEAFF
TRBV10-3	few	TRBD2	TRBJ2-3	TGTGCCATCAGTGAAGGGAGGGGCCCAGATACGCAGTATTTT	CAISEGRGPDTQYF
TRBV18	.	.	TRBJ1-4	TGTGCCAGCTCATCCCAGCGCGCTAATGAAAAACTGTTTTTC	CASSSQRANEKLFF
TRBV5-1	.	.	TRBJ2-1	TGCGCCAGCAGCTTGGGATTATTAGCGGACACCTACAATGAGCAGTTCTTC	CASSLGLLADTYNEQFF
TRBV15	.	TRBD1	TRBJ1-6	TGTGCCACCAGACCAGACATAGCGGCATTGGGACAGGGTATTTCACCCCTCCACTTT	CATRPDIAALGQGISPLHF
TRBV13	.	.	TRBJ2-2	TGTGCCAGCAAGGCGGTCGGGGAGCTGTTTTTT	CASKAVGELFF
TRBV12-3/TRBV12-4	once	TRBD2	TRBJ2-1	TGTGCCAGCAGTAAGCGGGAGGGACCCTACAATGAGCAGTTCTTC	CASSKREGPYNEQFF
TRBV4-3	.	TRBD1	TRBJ2-7	TGCGCCAGCAGCCAGGACAGGGCTTACGAGCAGTACTTC	CASSQDRAYEQYF
TRBV27	.	TRBD2	TRBJ2-2	TGTGCCAGCAGTTTATTCCTAGCGGGAGGCCCTCCCGGAGGGGAGCTGTTTTTT	CASSLFLAGGPPGGELFF
TRBV15	.	TRBD2	TRBJ2-3	TGTGCCACCACTCCCGGGCGGGAGGGAGCAGATACGCAGTATTTT	CATTPGREGADTQYF
TRBV7-9	.	TRBD1	TRBJ2-1	TGTGCAGGCCGACAGGGTACCTACAATGAGCAGTTCTTC	CAGRQGTYNEQFF
TRBV20-1	.	.	TRBJ2-3	TGCAGTGCAACCACGGTCCCCGGGGCCCCAGATACGCAGTATTTT	CSATTVPGAPDTQYF
TRBV9	.	TRBD1	TRBJ2-4	TGTGCCAGCAGCGGTGGACAGGGGTTAGCCAAAAACATTCAGTACTTC	CASSGGQGLAKNIQYF
TRBV29-1	.	TRBD1	TRBJ2-1	TGCAGCGTCTGGGACAGGGAGTGGGAGGGTCCCGGAGACAATGAGCAGTTCTTC	CSVWDREWEGPGDNEQFF
TRBV12-3/TRBV12-4	.	.	TRBJ2-3	TGTGCCAGCGGGAGTTTATCTAGGGAAACAGATACGCAGTATTTT	CASGSLSRETDTQYF
TRBV19	.	.	TRBJ2-7	TGTGCCAGTAGTACCACGCTGTACGGAGGCTACGAGCAGTACTTC	CASSTTLYGGYEQYF
TRBV4-3	.	.	TRBJ2-7	TGCGCCAGCAGCCAAGATCCAGGGGAACCCTACGAGCAGTACTTC	CASSQDPGEPYEQYF